This T cell receptor beta chain appears in the sequencing data of a study of T cell repertoires in cytomegalovirus infection (dated by TCRdb to about 2019). At the level of the whole study: The peptide stimulations were aimed at well-studied HLA-B-restricted epitopes as well as recently identified HLA-C-restricted CMV epitopes, whose presentation resists viral immunomodulation. The HLA type of each donor mattered for the analysis, because public TCR beta signatures pointed to carriage of CMV infection along with the matching HLA type. Findings and caveats that apply to the study as a whole: In both this cohort and an independent roughly 350-donor cohort, the cumulative frequency of public TCR beta family members distinguished carriers of CMV infection plus the relevant HLA type. The ex vivo response was dominated by HLA-C-restricted CMV-specific TCR beta clonotypes, and the single most frequent clonotype in two of eight donors was supplied by these HLA-C-restricted clonotypes.

V loses 3 bases of germline sequence and J loses 11 bases, and the interval between the two ends is 17 bases. In the germline V gene, CDR1 corresponds to MNHNS and CDR2 to SASEGT. The CDR3, from cysteine to phenylalanine, totals 14 residues. Only CDR3 DNA is held: 42 bases, read in frame from base 1. The treatment or condition label, as the study defines it: in vitro stimulation with specific CMV peptide epitopes to enrich CMV-specific T cells. Sequencing was performed on an Illumina HiSeq 1500. TCRdb trimmed public reads at Q25 via fastp, called clones via MiXCR and kept in-frame beta chains. Rows matching on CDR3 protein sequence are summarized as one entry with the most common DNA and genes. The sample records about 830,000 distinct CDR3 sequences, approximately 30% of which are singletons. The ten largest clones add up to around 12% of the sample. Comments on this clonotype: What antigen it recognizes has not been identified. There are no base qualities to consult, and no much larger clone falls within one base.

Sequenced material: cultured CD8+ T cells from PBMCs, taken from culture after CMV antigen stimulation. The clonotype comes from a human donor in good health (CMV status not recorded). Some clones in this sample may be carry-over from other donors' samples. The rearrangement joined TRBV6-1 to TRBJ1-5; a tentative D match to TRBD1 spans 6 bases. In nucleotide form, the sequence is TGTGCCAGCAGTGATTGGGGGGGCGACCAGTCCCAGCATTTT. Its product reads: CASSDWGGDQSQHF.